The rows below give T cell receptor beta chains drawn from one sample of a study of blood T cell repertoires in COVID-19. Profiling relied on immunoSEQ multiplex PCR, and the TCRdb table lists in-frame clones only, not all of them. The sample consists of some 150,000 clones, roughly 85% of them appearing once. The sequenced sample was peripheral blood. The receptors here all came from a man between 65 and 85 years old with acute or convalescent COVID-19. Each CDR3 is given with its conserved first and last residue. Fields, in order: J gene, D gene, clone size, V gene, CDR3 protein, CDR3 DNA. A D gene is named only where the DNA matches it firmly. Clone size is shown for a subset of rows, as once, few, many or a class of expanded clone.

>TRBJ2-7|TRBD2|few|TRBV7-6
CASSSASGIPYEQYF
TGTGCCAGCAGCTCCGCTAGCGGGATACCCTACGAGCAGTACTTC
>TRBJ2-1|.|.|TRBV2
CASSEGQYNEQFF
TGTGCCAGCAGTGAAGGACAGTACAATGAGCAGTTCTTC
>TRBJ1-1|TRBD1|.|TRBV27
CASTPSGTGAGTEAFF
TGTGCCAGCACCCCCTCGGGGACAGGGGCTGGTACTGAAGCTTTCTTT
>TRBJ2-1|TRBD2|.|TRBV9
CASSVSLASGSNEQFF
TGTGCCAGCAGCGTCTCTCTCGCTAGCGGGAGTAATGAGCAGTTCTTC
>TRBJ1-1|.|.|TRBV27
CASSTGLRTEAFF
TGTGCCAGCAGCACGGGTCTACGCACTGAAGCTTTCTTT
>TRBJ2-7|.|.|TRBV18
CASSPSAYEQYF
TGTGCCAGCTCCCCTAGCGCCTACGAGCAGTACTTC
>TRBJ2-7|.|.|TRBV5-8
CASSLEGQGTGYEQYF
TGTGCCAGCAGCTTGGAGGGTCAGGGGACGGGCTACGAGCAGTACTTC
>TRBJ2-3|.|.|TRBV7-3
CASSSLVEDTQYF
TGTGCCAGCAGCTCCTTGGTTGAGGATACGCAGTATTTT
>TRBJ2-7|.|.|TRBV6-2/TRBV6-3
CASSSQGGAYEQYF
TGTGCCAGCAGCTCCCAGGGGGGAGCGTACGAGCAGTACTTC
>TRBJ1-2|.|.|TRBV5-5
CASSQDWANYGYTF
TGTGCCAGCAGCCAAGACTGGGCTAACTATGGCTACACCTTC
>TRBJ2-2|TRBD1|.|TRBV28
CAIPRDRTNTGELFF
TGTGCCATCCCCCGGGACAGAACTAACACCGGGGAGCTGTTTTTT
>TRBJ1-1|TRBD1|.|TRBV10-3
CAIRDRANTEAFF
TGTGCCATCAGGGACAGGGCGAACACTGAAGCTTTCTTT
>TRBJ2-2|.|.|TRBV5-1
CASSRQGSPNTGELFF
TGCGCCAGCAGCCGCCAGGGGAGTCCGAACACCGGGGAGCTGTTTTTT